Presented here are 20 T cell receptor beta chains from one specimen sequenced in a study of Graves' ophthalmopathy and Graves' hyperthyroidism. RNA transcripts were the template, and TCR beta CDR3 regions were amplified from them. First-round RT-PCR relied on HTBI primers, and a second-round multiplex PCR came next. TCRdb processed the multiplex PCR reads anew with MiXCR; each CDR3 protein has one entry. The table shows about 740,000 distinct CDR3 sequences, with 40% occurring only once. The sample was peripheral blood. The receptor source for this set is an adult man with Graves' ophthalmopathy.

The chain is built from TRBV29-1 and TRBJ1-4; D unclear. CDR3 length: 12 amino acids. CDR1 and CDR2 (germline): SQVTM, ANQGSEA. V was cut by 4 bases and J by 8 bases, with 11 bases left in between. In DNA form, the CDR3 reads TGCAGCGTTGGAGAGGTGGGAGAAAAACTGTTTTTT. Its protein product is CSVGEVGEKLFF. The entire variable domain, with the rest obtained from reference TRBV29-1 and TRBJ1-4, is as follows: SAVISQKPSRDICQRGTSLTIQCQVDSQVTMMFWYRQQPGQSLTLIATANQGSEATYESGFVIDKFPISRPNLTFSTLTVSNMSPEDSSIYLCSVGEVGEKLFFGSGTQLSVL.

The table lists this clonotype with many counts. This chain uses TRBV24-1 with TRBJ1-2; the D is unclear. The germline CDR1 and CDR2 sequences are KGHDR and SFDVKD. This CDR3 is built from 14 residues. V shed 2 bases and J shed 2 bases, with 8 bases lying between them. The CDR3 nucleotides read TGTGCCACCAGTGATTCGGGGATAAACTATGGCTACACCTTC. It translates to CATSDSGINYGYTF.

V is TRBV24-1 and J is TRBJ1-1; D perhaps matches TRBD1 (5 bases). Germline CDR1 is KGHDR and CDR2 is SFDVKD. The V end was cut by 1 base, the J end by 3 bases, with 17 bases between. There are 17 residues in the CDR3. CDR3 sequence reads: CATSDFGRGPEYTEAFF. The DNA for the CDR3 is TGTGCCACCAGTGATTTTGGCCGGGGCCCTGAGTACACTGAAGCTTTCTTT.

V and J are TRBV5-1 and TRBJ2-3, with 8 bases lining up with TRBD2. Germline V gives CDR1 SGHRS, CDR2 YFSETQ. This CDR3 is 14 amino acids long. The V segment lost 4 bases and the J segment 6 bases; nucleotides outside the gene matches: 7. The CDR3 is CASSHWTSSDTQYF. CDR3 nucleotides: TGCGCCAGCAGCCATTGGACTAGCTCCGATACGCAGTATTTT. Full variable domain (remainder filled in from reference TRBV5-1 and TRBJ2-3): KAGVTQTPRYLIKTRGQQVTLSCSPISGHRSVSWYQQTPGQGLQFLFEYFSETQRNKGNFPGRFSGRQFSNSRSEMNVSTLELGDSALYLCASSHWTSSDTQYFGPGTRLTVL.

In its sample, this clonotype was seen a few times. The CDR3 DNA reads as TGTGCCATCAGGGGTGCTGACTATGGCTACACCTTC. Its translation: CAIRGADYGYTF. The J gene is TRBJ1-2, the V gene TRBV10-3; no clear D gene. V was shortened by 6 bases and J by 3 bases, with 8 bases between the two germline ends. The CDR3 consists of 12 residues. From germline, CDR1 is ENHRY and CDR2 SYGVKD.

This clonotype has a count of ten or more. The rearrangement links TRBV7-2 to TRBJ1-2; 7 bases agree with TRBD1. Germline assignment: CDR1 SGHTA and CDR2 FQGNSA. Trimming at V came to 3 bases and at J to 6 bases, leaving 4 bases not matched to a gene. The CDR3 sequence is 13 residues long. CDR3 nucleotides: TGTGCCAGCAGCTTGTCAGGGGGAAATGGCTACACCTTC. Translation gives CASSLSGGNGYTF.

V usage is TRBV24-1 and J usage is TRBJ2-6; 9 nucleotides match TRBD1. Germline-derived CDR1 and CDR2 are KGHDR and SFDVKD. The CDR3 extends over 18 amino acids. V was pared by 5 bases and J by 0 bases, with 7 bases of the junction left unmatched. This CDR3 reads CATSGDRAKTSGANVLTF. The CDR3 coding sequence is TGTGCCACCAGTGGGGACAGGGCCAAAACCTCTGGGGCCAACGTCCTGACTTTC.

The chain couples TRBV4-2 to TRBJ1-1; 7 bases align to TRBD1. Germline-derived CDR1 and CDR2 are LGHNA and YNFKEQ. The CDR3 is 15 amino acids. The V gene end was trimmed by 3 bases and the J gene end by 1 base; junction bases not matched to a gene: 5. The CDR3 protein is CASSHADRENTEAFF. The CDR3, as DNA: TGTGCCAGCAGCCACGCAGACAGGGAGAACACTGAAGCTTTCTTT.

This clonotype was counted ten times or more. J is TRBJ1-5 and V is TRBV24-1, with 7 positions matching TRBD1. The CDR3 runs to 16 residues. The V gene's germline CDR1 is KGHDR and CDR2 SFDVKD. V lost 4 bases, J lost 2 bases, and 7 bases stayed unmatched. Here the CDR3 reads CATSDRRQGGNQPQHF. The CDR3 nucleotides read TGTGCCACCAGTGACCGAAGACAGGGAGGCAATCAGCCCCAGCATTTT.

The V call is TRBV29-1, the J call TRBJ2-7, with 7 bases that match TRBD2. Germline V gene data show CDR1 as SQVTM and CDR2 as ANQGSEA. The V gene end was trimmed by 6 bases and the J gene end by 4 bases; junction bases not matched to a gene: 9. This CDR3 region has 13 residues. The CDR3 region is CSVGGTTRYEQYF. The CDR3 DNA reads as TGCAGCGTGGGGGGGACTACCCGTTACGAGCAGTACTTC.

The chain uses TRBV7-2 and TRBJ1-4, with 7 nucleotides matching TRBD1. V trimming: 5 bases; J trimming: 7 bases; junction bases outside the gene matches: 10. Per germline, CDR1 SGHTA and CDR2 FQGNSA. The CDR3 spans 15 residues. The DNA of the CDR3 is TGTGCCAGCAGCCCCCTCACAGGGGTAGGTGAAAAACTGTTTTTT. Its translation: CASSPLTGVGEKLFF. Complete variable domain (other parts from reference TRBV7-2 and TRBJ1-4): GAGVSQSPSNKVTEKGKDVELRCDPISGHTALYWYRQSLGQGLEFLIYFQGNSAPDKSGLPSDRFSAERTGGSVSTLTIQRTQQEDSAVYLCASSPLTGVGEKLFFGSGTQLSVL.

The chain joins TRBV20-1 to TRBJ1-2, with D maybe TRBD1 (5 bases). Trimming cost V 0 bases and J 8 bases, with 22 bases left between them. The length of the CDR3 is 16 residues. CDR1 is DFQATT, CDR2 SNEGSKA, per germline (reference sequence). CDR3 amino acids: CSARDTPGTENMGYTF. CDR3 DNA: TGCAGTGCTAGAGACACACCCGGGACCGAGAATATGGGCTACACCTTC.

The V call is TRBV7-2, the J call TRBJ1-2; 8 bases align to TRBD1. V lost 4 bases, J lost 3 bases, and 4 bases stayed unmatched. This CDR3 has 14 amino acids. Germline assignment: CDR1 SGHTA and CDR2 FQGNSA. In DNA, the CDR3 is TGTGCCAGCAGCTCGGGACAGGCCGACTATGGCTACACCTTC. The encoded protein is CASSSGQADYGYTF.

This clonotype was detected ten times or more. The chain combines TRBV7-2 with TRBJ2-5; no reliable D call. V was pared by 2 bases and J by 9 bases, with 13 bases between. The length of the CDR3 is 13 residues. CDR1 is SGHTA and CDR2 is FQGNSA in the germline V gene. CDR3 sequence reads: CASSLTDRNPQYF. As DNA, the CDR3 is TGTGCCAGCAGCTTAACTGATCGCAATCCCCAGTACTTC.

Comment on this clonotype: One junction end does not reproduce the germline sequence, and a read error may be involved. The J gene is TRBJ2-7, the V gene TRBV15; D remains unclear. The CDR3 totals 14 residues. CDR1 is LNHNV and CDR2 is YYDKDF in the germline V gene (reference sequence). CDR3 loop: CATSRGPGNYEQCF. DNA of the CDR3: TGTGCCACCAGCAGAGGTCCAGGCAACTACGAGCAGTGCTTC.

This clonotype was picked up many times. The chain joins TRBV19 to TRBJ1-1, with a possible D match to TRBD1 (5 bases). The ends were cut back, 4 bases at V and 1 base at J, with 10 bases in the middle. The CDR3 runs 14 residues. Germline V gene data show CDR1 as LNHDA and CDR2 as SQIVND (reference sequence). CDR3 sequence reads: CASSTGRQNTEAFF. For the CDR3, the DNA is TGTGCCAGTAGTACGGGGCGCCAGAACACTGAAGCTTTCTTT.

With regard to this clonotype: The junction shows a germline mismatch at one end, possibly a read error. V usage is TRBV10-3 and J usage is TRBJ1-2, with TRBD1 matching 9 bases. In germline, CDR1 is ENHRY, CDR2 SYGVKD. There are 15 residues in the CDR3. The DNA for the CDR3 is TGTGCCAGCAGTGACGACAGGGGGGTTGACTATGGCTACACCTTC. Amino acids: CASSDDRGVDYGYTF.

The CDR3 spells CASSGPERAGDYEQYF. In DNA form, the CDR3 reads TGTGCCAGCAGTGGCCCCGAAAGAGCGGGGGACTACGAGCAGTACTTC. The J gene is TRBJ2-7, the V gene TRBV2; TRBD2 matches 8 bases. The CDR3 loop spans 16 amino acids. The ends lost 4 bases at V and 3 bases at J; junction bases unmatched: 11. Germline V gives CDR1 SNHLY, CDR2 FYNNEI.

The chain has TRBV2 and TRBJ1-2, with TRBD1 identical over 9 bases. Trimming took 6 bases from V and 2 from J; bases not matched to a gene: 4. This CDR3 region has 14 residues. Looked up from germline, CDR1 is SNHLY and CDR2 is FYNNEI. CDR3 sequence (DNA): TGTGCCAGCAGAGGGACAGGGTCCAACTATGGCTACACCTTC. It specifies CASRGTGSNYGYTF.

This clonotype was counted many times. The chain links TRBV10-3 to TRBJ2-5; the match to TRBD1 covers 9 bases. The CDR3 runs to 14 residues. The germline CDR1 and CDR2 sequences are ENHRY and SYGVKD. V was pared by 6 bases and J by 5 bases, with 7 bases of the junction left unmatched. DNA of the CDR3: TGTGCCATCAGGGAAAATACAGGGGGCGAGACCCAGTACTTC. Residues: CAIRENTGGETQYF.